This T cell receptor beta chain was sequenced during a study of post-analysis software for immune sequencing data. Note on this clonotype: What it binds is not known.

Study-wide results and caveats: About 5 TRBV segments occurring more often in patients than controls included TRBV5-6, TRBV5-1 and TRBV20-1.

Incorporated into the TCR beta cDNA libraries were unique molecular identifiers, which served to reduce PCR and sequencing biases. TCRdb processed the PCR reads anew with MiXCR; each CDR3 protein has one entry. Found here are about 680,000 distinct CDR3 sequences, 55% to 60% of them singletons; the top ten hold 11%. CDR1 SEHNR and CDR2 FQNEAQ come from the germline V gene (reference sequence). Trimming shortened V by 3 bases and J by 5 bases, and 13 bases separated the two germline ends. The CDR3 is 14 residues long. The chain links TRBV7-9 to TRBJ2-5; D is perhaps TRBD2 (6 bases). This receptor was obtained from a girl between 2 and 10 years old with multiple sclerosis. The material sequenced was blood. The CDR3 DNA reads as TGTGCCAGCAGCTTTGCGACTAGTGCGGAGACCCAGTACTTC. This sequence encodes CASSFATSAETQYF.